This T cell receptor (beta chain) was retrieved from a study of control samples from healthy donors and cancer patients. The repertoire was sequenced with immunoSEQ multiplex PCR; TCRdb's copy has only in-frame clones and lacks some. The data contain tens of thousands of clones, approximately 90% of them seen just once; the ten biggest clones take up roughly 20%. V was clipped by 1 base and J by 8 bases, with 15 bases between them. The CDR3 has 15 residues. In germline, CDR1 is SNHLY, CDR2 FYNNEI. The clonotype originates from a woman aged 40 to 50 with head and neck cancer. This chain uses TRBV2 with TRBJ2-1, with D tentatively TRBD2 (6 bases). Sequenced: PBMCs. CDR3 in amino acids: CASSEGGDRAHEQFF. As DNA, the CDR3 is TGTGCCAGCAGTGAAGGGGGGGACCGAGCCCATGAGCAGTTCTTC. Full variable domain (missing parts from reference TRBV2 and TRBJ2-1): EPEVTQTPSHQVTQMGQEVILRCVPISNHLYFYWYRQILGQKVEFLVSFYNNEISEKSEIFDDQFSVERPDGSNFTLKIRSTKLEDSAMYFCASSEGGDRAHEQFFGPGTRLTVL.